The present TCR beta chain was sequenced within a study of T-cell memory formation after mild COVID-19. On the study more broadly: TCR clustering was largely donor specific. General study findings and limits: Researchers found some responding clones in pre-infection memory, a sign that cross-reactive memory joined. Those CD4+ clones that contracted were mainly in CM and EM (CD8+ ones in EMRA).

After 5'RACE with constant-segment primers, TCR alpha and TCR beta cDNA libraries carrying sample barcodes and UMIs were obtained. MiXCR was run by TCRdb on the 5' RACE reads, yielding one entry per CDR3 protein. Among about 150,000 distinct CDR3 sequences listed, 6% to 7% were seen once. This clonotype occurred many times. Its specificity is not known. The V gene's germline CDR1 is SGHTA and CDR2 FQGNSA. V lost 5 bases, J lost 5 bases, and 15 bases lay in between. The CDR3 is made up of 14 amino acids. V usage is TRBV7-2 and J usage is TRBJ2-5; maybe TRBD1 (6 bases). The sample was PBMCs or a T cell subset sorted from them (not recorded which). This receptor was obtained from an adult woman who had mild COVID-19 (a few samples of this study predate the infection). Cell type and time point are not known. The CDR3 bases are TGTGCCAGCAGCCCGCCAGGGGTTCGGGAGACCCAGTACTTC. It encodes CASSPPGVRETQYF.